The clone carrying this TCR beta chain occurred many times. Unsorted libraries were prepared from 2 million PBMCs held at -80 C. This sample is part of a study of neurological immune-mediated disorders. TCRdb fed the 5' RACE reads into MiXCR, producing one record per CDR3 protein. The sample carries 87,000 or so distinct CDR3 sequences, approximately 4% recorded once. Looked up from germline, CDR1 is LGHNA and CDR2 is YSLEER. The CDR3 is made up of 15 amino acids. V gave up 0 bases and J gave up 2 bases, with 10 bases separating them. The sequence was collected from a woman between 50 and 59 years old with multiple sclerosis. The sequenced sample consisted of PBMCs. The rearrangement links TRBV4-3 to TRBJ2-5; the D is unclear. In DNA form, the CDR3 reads TGCGCCAGCAGCCAAGAGATTGTTACTCAAGAGACCCAGTACTTC. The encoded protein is CASSQEIVTQETQYF.